These T cell receptor beta chains were read from a single sample in a study of blood T cell repertoires in COVID-19. Method: immunoSEQ multiplex PCR; TCRdb's copy keeps in-frame clones and lacks some. The sample contains about 120,000 clones, 65% to 90% of which appear only once. Sequenced sample: peripheral blood. These TCRs come from a human donor in a cohort sampled during active COVID-19. CDR3s leave out the opening cysteine and the closing phenylalanine or tryptophan.

V gene: TRBV19
J gene: TRBJ2-6
CDR3 protein: ASDPGTAFRSGANVLT

V gene: TRBV5-1
J gene: TRBJ2-3
CDR3 protein: ASSFSGGATDTQY

V gene: TRBV5-4
J gene: TRBJ2-3
CDR3 protein: ASSLGRGGPDTQY

V gene: TRBV28
J gene: TRBJ2-3
CDR3 protein: ASSLTSGTDTQY

V gene: TRBV4-1
J gene: TRBJ2-1
CDR3 protein: ASSQDRGVRNEQF

V gene: TRBV11-2
J gene: TRBJ1-1
CDR3 protein: ASSTGGASTEAF

V gene: TRBV11-1
J gene: TRBJ2-7
CDR3 protein: ASSLGQVGDYEQY

V gene: TRBV7-2
J gene: TRBJ2-2
CDR3 protein: ASSLDISGLLPGELF

V gene: TRBV4-2
J gene: TRBJ1-1
CDR3 protein: ASSHDRTGKATNTEAF

V gene: TRBV5-4
J gene: TRBJ2-5
CDR3 protein: ASSPVRGQETQY

V gene: TRBV24-1
J gene: TRBJ2-1
CDR3 protein: ATSDFERAGRDEQF

V gene: TRBV5-4
J gene: TRBJ2-2
CDR3 protein: ASRGSGGFGELF

V gene: TRBV7-2
J gene: TRBJ2-3
CDR3 protein: ASSFSGASTDTQY

V gene: TRBV5-1
J gene: TRBJ2-5
CDR3 protein: ASSLGSSGGARETQY

V gene: TRBV19
J gene: TRBJ2-7
CDR3 protein: ASSTPRGSHSYEQY

V gene: TRBV5-1
J gene: TRBJ2-2
CDR3 protein: ASSLGQGPYTGELF

V gene: TRBV19
J gene: TRBJ2-7
CDR3 protein: ASSQDREGDEQY

V gene: TRBV9
J gene: TRBJ2-3
CDR3 protein: ASSEGHSTDTQY

V gene: TRBV5-1
J gene: TRBJ1-5
CDR3 protein: ASSRTGKRDQPQH

V gene: TRBV7-9
J gene: TRBJ2-2
CDR3 protein: AGSERGPGTGELF

V gene: TRBV7-9
J gene: TRBJ1-1
CDR3 protein: ASSLARVSTEAF

V gene: TRBV14
J gene: TRBJ1-2
CDR3 protein: ASSGISGNLGYT

V gene: TRBV10-3
J gene: TRBJ1-6
CDR3 protein: AILGTGVINSPLH

V gene: TRBV10-3
J gene: TRBJ1-2
CDR3 protein: AIRDSAGNNYGYT

V gene: TRBV9
J gene: TRBJ2-1
CDR3 protein: ASSVGGQRNEQF

V gene: TRBV18
J gene: TRBJ2-7
CDR3 protein: ASSPGTGSYEQY

V gene: TRBV7-6
J gene: TRBJ2-7
CDR3 protein: ASSLGGGGAYEQY

V gene: TRBV11-2
J gene: TRBJ2-2
CDR3 protein: ASSLGEGATGELF

V gene: TRBV5-1
J gene: TRBJ2-1
CDR3 protein: ASSGLAAGNEQF

V gene: TRBV6-5
J gene: TRBJ2-7
CDR3 protein: ASRSWRGPNEQY

V gene: TRBV6-1
J gene: TRBJ2-7
CDR3 protein: ASSEFPAYEQY

V gene: TRBV6-5
J gene: TRBJ1-4
CDR3 protein: ASSYAPTGGYEKLF

V gene: TRBV6-2/TRBV6-3
J gene: TRBJ2-3
CDR3 protein: ASSHGLSTDTQY

V gene: TRBV10-3
J gene: TRBJ2-1
CDR3 protein: AITAGLAGGYNEQF

V gene: TRBV7-9
J gene: TRBJ2-3
CDR3 protein: ASTEEGGTDTQY

V gene: TRBV29-1
J gene: TRBJ1-1
CDR3 protein: SVEKGGTEAF

V gene: TRBV6-5
J gene: TRBJ2-3
CDR3 protein: ASSYSPGGTDTQY

V gene: TRBV11-2
J gene: TRBJ2-5
CDR3 protein: ASSSILYQETQY

V gene: TRBV6-1
J gene: TRBJ1-1
CDR3 protein: ASSDRQGGTEAF

V gene: TRBV3-1/TRBV3-2
J gene: TRBJ2-5
CDR3 protein: ASSSGQSLERY

V gene: TRBV2
J gene: TRBJ1-6
CDR3 protein: ASSERGGMISPLH

V gene: TRBV14
J gene: TRBJ2-7
CDR3 protein: ASSRQGVTPYEQY

V gene: TRBV6-5
J gene: TRBJ1-4
CDR3 protein: ASRGNQGEKLF

V gene: TRBV9
J gene: TRBJ2-7
CDR3 protein: ASSVAGTGGDEQY

V gene: TRBV19
J gene: TRBJ1-2
CDR3 protein: ASSVQGSNYGYT

V gene: TRBV11-3
J gene: TRBJ2-1
CDR3 protein: ASSLGGLSSYNEQF

V gene: TRBV18
J gene: TRBJ2-2
CDR3 protein: ASSSRQANTGELF

V gene: TRBV9
J gene: TRBJ2-2
CDR3 protein: ASSVVGQVNTGELF

V gene: TRBV27
J gene: TRBJ1-2
CDR3 protein: ASSHGPEGYYGYT

V gene: TRBV5-1
J gene: TRBJ1-6
CDR3 protein: ASSLALSYNSPLH